One and the same sample provided the 5 T cell receptor beta chains below, sequenced in a study of blood T cell repertoires in COVID-19. The method was immunoSEQ multiplex PCR; TCRdb's version includes in-frame clones alone and lacks a portion of them. The sample holds roughly 280,000 clones; about nine tenths are singletons and the top ten take 2% to 2.5%. Sequencing was carried out using peripheral blood. All receptors come from a man aged 50 to 60 with acute or convalescent COVID-19.

This chain joins TRBV12-5 and TRBJ2-5; TRBD2 matches 9 bases. The CDR3 length is 17 residues. V shed 6 bases, J shed 5 bases, and the junction held 16 bases outside the gene matches. Germline CDR1 is LGHNT and CDR2 is FRNRAP. The CDR3 spells CASGSPIGGGVGETQYF. CDR3 in DNA: TGTGCTAGTGGATCCCCCATCGGCGGGGGGGTTGGGGAGACCCAGTACTTC.

J is TRBJ1-5 and V is TRBV6-5; possibly TRBD1 for D (6 bases). CDR3 length equals 14 residues. Trimming left V 6 bases short and J 6 bases short, with 15 bases between. Germline CDR1 is MNHEY and CDR2 is SVGAGI. CDR3 loop: CASRRGSGVQPQHF. In DNA, the CDR3 is TGTGCCAGCAGGCGAGGTTCAGGGGTTCAGCCCCAGCATTTT.

This chain links TRBV12-3 or TRBV12-4 with TRBJ2-2; D ambiguous. CDR3 length: 13 amino acids. Trimming left V 8 bases short and J 3 bases short, with 10 bases between. The CDR3 loop is CASERGDTGELFF. The CDR3 DNA reads TGTGCCAGCGAAAGAGGAGACACCGGGGAGCTGTTTTTT.

In this sample, this clone turned up many times. DNA of the CDR3: TGTGCCAGCAGCTCAGGGGAAGGATACGAGCAGTACTTC. Protein: CASSSGEGYEQYF. The chain uses TRBV7-6 and TRBJ2-7, with D possibly being TRBD1 (6 bases). Germline CDR1 is SGHVS and CDR2 is FNYEAQ. V gave up 4 bases and J gave up 4 bases, with 11 bases separating them. The CDR3 contains 13 residues.

The chain joins TRBV15 to TRBJ1-2, with 7 nucleotides matching TRBD1. This CDR3 contains 13 residues. The junction had 11 bases not matched to a gene; V was cut back by 3 bases and J by 13 bases. Germline V gene data show CDR1 as LNHNV and CDR2 as YYDKDF (reference sequence). CDR3 nucleotide sequence: TGTGCCACCAGCAGGGGGACAGAGGGTTATCGCACCTTC. Translating gives CATSRGTEGYRTF.